One sample yielded the 31 T cell receptor beta chains listed below, sequenced in a study of blood T cells in healthy people across ages. Through a sample-barcoded 5' primer and a J-beta primer mix, a second PCR was run for about 6 to 11 cycles. From the 5' RACE reads, TCRdb called clonotypes with MiXCR, one entry per CDR3 protein. The table has fewer than 600,000 distinct CDR3 sequences, around 27% seen once. The same specimen was also included in a second study, on T cells of mothers and their children.

Sequenced material: blood. Every receptor here comes from a boy between 2 and 15 years old in good health.

Notes on this clonotype: A junction end diverges from the germline sequence, so it may reflect a read error. The V gene is TRBV29-1, the J gene TRBJ2-4; D perhaps matches TRBD2 (5 bases). Germline lookup yields CDR1 SQVTM and CDR2 ANQGSEA. This CDR3 has 9 residues. The CDR3 DNA sequence: TGCAGCGTTGGGACGCGACCGGGGTTC. It codes for CSVGTRPGF. Drawing the rest from reference TRBV29-1 and TRBJ2-4, the complete variable domain is SAVISQKPSRDICQRGTSLTIQCQVDSQVTMMFWYRQQPGQSLTLIATANQGSEATYESGFVIDKFPISRPNLTFSTLTVSNMSPEDSSIYLCSVGTRPGFGAGTRLSVL.

With regard to this clonotype: A single base separates this from a much larger clone, so it may be a read error. The chain is built from TRBV7-6 and TRBJ1-6; unclear D gene. There are 14 residues in the CDR3. Germline lookup yields CDR1 SGHVS and CDR2 FNYEAQ. V was shortened by 5 bases and J by 10 bases, with 15 bases between the two germline ends. CDR3 loop: CASSLGRVGSPLHF. The DNA of the CDR3 is TGTGCCAGCAGCCTCGGACGGGTTGGATCACCCCTCCACTTT. Combining the CDR3 with reference TRBV7-6 and TRBJ1-6 gives the whole variable domain GAGVSQSPRYKVTKRGQDVALRCDPISGHVSLYWYRQALGQGPEFLTYFNYEAQQDKSGLPNDRFSAERPEGSISTLTIQRTEQRDSAMYRCASSLGRVGSPLHFGNGTRLTVT.

This clonotype was picked up a small number of times. The V and J genes are TRBV6-6 and TRBJ2-5, with 11 bases identical to TRBD1. This CDR3 comprises 15 residues. Germline V CDR1 and CDR2: MNHNY, SVGAGI (reference sequence). The V gene end was trimmed by 5 bases and the J gene end by 4 bases; junction bases not matched to a gene: 6. CDR3 loop: CASSTGTGGTETQYF. The CDR3 bases are TGTGCCAGCAGTACCGGGACAGGGGGTACAGAGACCCAGTACTTC.

The genes are TRBV12-3 or TRBV12-4 and TRBJ2-5; 7 bases are shared with TRBD1. The CDR3 spans 15 residues. Germline trimming cut 3 bases from V and 7 bases from J; bases unmatched to any gene: 11. The CDR3 DNA sequence: TGTGCCAGCAGTTTGAGTGCAGGACAGGCGGGGACCCAGTACTTC. This translates into CASSLSAGQAGTQYF.

This clonotype has just one count. J is TRBJ1-3 and V is TRBV3-1; 7 bases align to TRBD1. The CDR3 has 16 residues. The V segment lost 5 bases and the J segment 0 bases; nucleotides outside the gene matches: 7. CDR1 is LGHDT, CDR2 YNNKEL, per germline (reference sequence). CDR3 nucleotide sequence: TGTGCCAGCAGCAGGACAGGCGCTACCTCTGGAAACACCATATATTTT. Amino acids: CASSRTGATSGNTIYF.

This clonotype was seen repeatedly, ten times or more. This chain uses TRBV14 with TRBJ2-7; 7 bases align to TRBD2. Germline CDR1 is SGHDN and CDR2 is FVKESK. V gave up 1 base and J gave up 1 base; unmatched junction bases: 1. The CDR3 totals 14 residues. The CDR3 DNA reads as TGTGCCAGCAGCCAAGGCGGGGGTTCCTACGAGCAGTACTTC. This gives the protein CASSQGGGSYEQYF.

This clonotype is a singleton in its sample. This chain connects TRBV12-3 or TRBV12-4 to TRBJ1-5; 7 nucleotides match TRBD1. The trim removed 5 bases at V and 6 bases at J, leaving 7 bases unmatched. This CDR3 contains 14 residues. The CDR3 spells CASSPRQGIQPQHF. The CDR3 bases are TGTGCCAGCAGTCCCCGACAGGGAATTCAGCCCCAGCATTTT.

This clonotype occurred a few times. The chain is built from TRBV7-3 and TRBJ2-5; perhaps D is TRBD1 or TRBD2 (6 bases each). The DNA matches TRBJ2-1 better at its end, which makes the J call doubtful. Germline lookup yields CDR1 SGHTA and CDR2 FQGTGA. CDR3 length: 15 amino acids. CDR3 protein: CASSKDGGGDYEQFF. Here the CDR3 DNA reads TGTGCCAGCAGCAAGGACGGGGGCGGGGATTATGAGCAGTTCTTC.

The chain employs TRBV6-1 and TRBJ2-7; the D is unclear. Germline CDR1 and CDR2: MNHNS and SASEGT. V shed 1 base and J shed 1 base, with 17 bases lying between them. CDR3 length: 17 residues. The CDR3 loop reads CASSEVGSILRSYEQYF. CDR3 bases: TGTGCCAGCAGTGAAGTTGGCAGCATTCTTAGGTCCTACGAGCAGTACTTC.

This clonotype was observed a handful of times. The V and J genes are TRBV7-2 and TRBJ2-1; the D gene is possibly TRBD2 (5 bases). CDR3 size: 18 residues. Between the trimmed V and J ends, which lost 1 base and 0 bases, there was a span of 16 bases. Per the germline V gene, CDR1 is SGHTA and CDR2 is FQGNSA. CDR3 sequence reads: CASSLDVLGRVSYNEQFF. In DNA form, the CDR3 reads TGTGCCAGCAGCTTAGACGTCCTAGGGCGGGTCTCCTACAATGAGCAGTTCTTC.

The chain uses TRBV6-2 or TRBV6-3 and TRBJ2-7, with D uncertain. Trimming removed 2 bases from V and 6 bases from J, with 20 bases in between. CDR1 and CDR2 (germline): MNHEY, SVGEGT. This CDR3 is built from 16 residues. In DNA, the CDR3 is TGTGCCAGCAGTTACCGCCCACAAGGACCCTCGGGCGAGCAGTACTTC. It specifies CASSYRPQGPSGEQYF.

The CDR3 reads CASSLATAGGNTIYF. In DNA form, the CDR3 reads TGTGCCAGCAGCTTAGCCACAGCAGGTGGAAACACCATATATTTT. The rearrangement joins TRBV7-2 to TRBJ1-3; D is undetermined. The germline V and J ends were trimmed by 0 bases and 3 bases, with 9 bases remaining between them. Per germline, CDR1 SGHTA and CDR2 FQGNSA. This CDR3 region has 15 residues.

The genes are TRBV12-5 and TRBJ1-5, with D tentatively TRBD1 (5 bases). The germline V and J ends were trimmed by 3 bases and 1 base, with 13 bases remaining between them. Germline CDR1 and CDR2: LGHNT and FRNRAP. The CDR3 is 16 residues long. CDR3 residues: CASGLRGVPSNQPQHF. CDR3 sequence (DNA): TGTGCTAGTGGTTTAAGAGGGGTGCCCAGCAATCAGCCCCAGCATTTT.

This clonotype was seen only a few times. The chain links TRBV11-2 to TRBJ1-2; the D gene is possibly TRBD1 (5 bases). V was pared by 3 bases and J by 6 bases, with 11 bases between. There are 13 residues in the CDR3. Germline values: CDR1 SGHAT, CDR2 FQNNGV. The CDR3 nucleotides are TGTGCCAGCAGCTTCGCGGGGCGGGATGGCTACACCTTC. It translates to CASSFAGRDGYTF.

This clonotype was seen a handful of times. This rearrangement joins TRBV30 to TRBJ1-2; 10 positions agree with TRBD1. With V trimmed by 0 bases and J by 3 bases, 4 bases remained unmatched. The CDR3 contains 15 residues. From germline, CDR1 is GTSNPN and CDR2 SVGIG (reference sequence). The CDR3 DNA reads TGTGCCTGGAGTGTCCGGACAGGGGGAGACTATGGCTACACCTTC. It encodes CAWSVRTGGDYGYTF.

The V call is TRBV5-1, the J call TRBJ2-5; D gene uncertain. Matching the DNA end better, TRBJ2-1 makes the J call doubtful. This CDR3 region has 14 residues. Germline CDR1 is SGHRS and CDR2 is YFSETQ. The CDR3 region is CASSPDLGRNEQFF. The CDR3 DNA reads as TGCGCCAGCAGCCCCGACTTAGGCAGAAATGAGCAGTTCTTC.

CDR3 in DNA: TGTGCCATCAGGCCCACTCCGAACACCGGGGAGCTGTTTTTT. Translated, it gives CAIRPTPNTGELFF. The chain combines TRBV10-3 with TRBJ2-2, with D unclear. The CDR3 covers 14 residues. Germline V CDR1 and CDR2: ENHRY, SYGVKD. Trimming cost V 6 bases and J 0 bases, with 8 bases left between them.

This clonotype was seen a handful of times. The chain uses TRBV6-2 or TRBV6-3 and TRBJ2-1; D is uncertain. The end of the DNA aligns better with TRBJ2-5, so the J call may be wrong. The CDR3 length is 12 residues. Germline CDR1 reads MNHEY; CDR2 reads SVGEGT. In nucleotides, the CDR3 is TGTGCCAGCAGTTATCTCTCAGAGACCCAGTACTTC. It is translated as CASSYLSETQYF.

V and J are TRBV5-1 and TRBJ1-1; D perhaps matches TRBD1 (5 bases). This CDR3 contains 17 residues. V gave up 4 bases and J gave up 3 bases, with 22 bases separating them. Germline CDR1 reads SGHRS; CDR2 reads YFSETQ. In DNA form, the CDR3 reads TGCGCCAGCAGCCTTCCCCTTCCGGAGGGGAGGGACACTGAAGCTTTCTTT. Encoded protein: CASSLPLPEGRDTEAFF.

This clonotype has just a few counts. J is TRBJ2-7 and V is TRBV10-3, with D possibly being TRBD1 or TRBD2 (7 bases each). V lost 7 bases and J lost 4, with 17 bases in between. This CDR3 is built from 14 residues. Germline CDR1 ENHRY, CDR2 SYGVKD. CDR3 bases: TGTGCCATCACCGGGGGGAGGGGGCTATACGAGCAGTACTTC. Protein product: CAITGGRGLYEQYF.

This clonotype was seen a handful of times. The chain recombines TRBV5-5 with TRBJ2-5; 7 bases fit TRBD2. The better agreement between TRBJ2-7 and the DNA end casts doubt on the J call. From germline, CDR1 is SGHKS and CDR2 YYEKEE (reference sequence). The CDR3 runs 12 residues. The CDR3 protein is CASSQPGGEQYF. The CDR3 bases are TGTGCCAGCAGCCAGCCGGGGGGCGAGCAGTACTTC.

In this sample, this clonotype turned up a few times. This rearrangement joins TRBV29-1 to TRBJ2-3; D uncertain. Trimming removed 8 bases at V and 3 bases at J, with 12 bases between. Per germline, CDR1 SQVTM and CDR2 ANQGSEA. The CDR3 length is 12 residues. Written as DNA, the CDR3 is TGCAGCTGTCAGCCCGGAACAGATACGCAGTATTTT. This translates into CSCQPGTDTQYF.

On this clonotype itself: One junction end disagrees with the germline gene, perhaps due to a read error. The chain uses TRBV12-3 or TRBV12-4 and TRBJ2-3; D is perhaps TRBD2 (6 bases). This CDR3 comprises 16 residues. DNA for the CDR3: TGTGCCAGCAGTTTCTATTTAGCGGAAAACACAGATGCGCAGTATTTT. It yields the protein CASSFYLAENTDAQYF.

The CDR3 is CASSRSLAGDGDTQYF. The CDR3 DNA reads as TGCGCCAGCAGCCGTTCCCTAGCGGGAGATGGAGATACGCAGTATTTT. This chain uses TRBV5-1 with TRBJ2-3; the match to TRBD2 covers 10 bases. This CDR3 contains 16 residues. From germline, CDR1 is SGHRS and CDR2 YFSETQ. With V trimmed by 4 bases and J by 5 bases, 10 bases remained unmatched.

V and J are TRBV20-1 and TRBJ2-1; D uncertain. CDR3 length: 13 residues. Per the germline V gene, CDR1 is DFQATT and CDR2 is SNEGSKA (reference sequence). V gave up 3 bases and J gave up 5 bases, with 11 bases separating them. In DNA form, the CDR3 reads TGCAGTGCTAGGGAGATTATAAACAATGAGCAGTTCTTC. It translates to CSAREIINNEQFF.

The rearrangement links TRBV3-1 to TRBJ1-4, with D perhaps TRBD1 (5 bases). V was cut by 4 bases and J by 12 bases, with 15 bases left in between. This CDR3 has 13 amino acids. Germline loops: CDR1 LGHDT, CDR2 YNNKEL (reference sequence). The CDR3 nucleotides read TGTGCCAGCAGCCCCCAGGGAAACGAGGAACTGTTTTTT. Encoded protein: CASSPQGNEELFF.

The CDR3: CASSPTTVNTEAFF. The CDR3, as DNA: TGTGCCAGCAGCCCAACGACGGTGAACACTGAAGCTTTCTTT. The chain employs TRBV28 and TRBJ1-1, with D unresolved. The CDR3 is made up of 14 amino acids. V dropped 6 bases and J dropped 0 bases, with 11 bases sitting between them. CDR1 is MDHEN and CDR2 is SYDVKM in the germline V gene.

The V and J genes are TRBV29-1 and TRBJ2-4; the D call may be TRBD1 or TRBD2 (5 bases each). This CDR3 is 12 amino acids long. Germline V CDR1 and CDR2: SQVTM, ANQGSEA. Trimming took 1 base from V and 8 from J, leaving 9 bases between them. Written as DNA, the CDR3 is TGCAGCGTTGAAGCGGGGCGGGACATTCAGTACTTC. It yields the protein CSVEAGRDIQYF.

This clonotype was counted between two and nine times. The chain is built from TRBV20-1 and TRBJ2-1; 9 nucleotides agree with TRBD2. CDR3 size: 15 residues. The germline gives CDR1 DFQATT, CDR2 SNEGSKA (reference sequence). V dropped 6 bases and J dropped 4; count of bases not matched to a gene: 10. CDR3 nucleotide sequence: TGCAGTGCGGCAGGTAGCGGGAGAGGGTACAATGAGCAGTTCTTC. Translating gives CSAAGSGRGYNEQFF.

The chain joins TRBV15 to TRBJ1-4, with D possibly being TRBD1 (6 bases). V lost 3 bases and J lost 4, with 18 bases in between. This CDR3 spans 17 amino acids. The germline V gene encodes CDR1 LNHNV and CDR2 YYDKDF (reference sequence). CDR3 protein: CATSRAFTGKSNEKLFF. The CDR3 DNA sequence: TGTGCCACCAGCAGGGCCTTTACAGGGAAAAGTAATGAAAAACTGTTTTTT.

This clonotype came up many times. The rearrangement joins TRBV2 to TRBJ2-5; 10 bases line up with TRBD2. CDR1 is SNHLY, CDR2 FYNNEI, per germline. V gave up 5 bases and J gave up 1 base; unmatched junction bases: 7. This CDR3 contains 16 residues. The DNA for the CDR3 is TGTGCCAGCAGTTCGGGGCTAGCGGGGGTCCAAGAGACCCAGTACTTC. This sequence encodes CASSSGLAGVQETQYF.